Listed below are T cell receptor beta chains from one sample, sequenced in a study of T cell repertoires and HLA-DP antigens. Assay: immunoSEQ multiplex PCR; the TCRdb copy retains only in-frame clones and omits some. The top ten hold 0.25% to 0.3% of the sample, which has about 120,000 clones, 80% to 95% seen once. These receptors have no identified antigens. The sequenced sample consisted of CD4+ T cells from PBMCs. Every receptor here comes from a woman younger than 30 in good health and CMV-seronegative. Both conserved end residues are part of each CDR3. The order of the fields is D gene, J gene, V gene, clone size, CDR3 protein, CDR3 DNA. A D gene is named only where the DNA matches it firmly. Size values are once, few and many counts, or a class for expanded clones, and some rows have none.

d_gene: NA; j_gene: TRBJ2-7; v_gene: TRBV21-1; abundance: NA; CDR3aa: CASSKVDRCRSYEQYF; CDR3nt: TGTGCCAGCAGCAAAGTGGACCGTTGCAGGTCCTACGAGCAGTACTTC
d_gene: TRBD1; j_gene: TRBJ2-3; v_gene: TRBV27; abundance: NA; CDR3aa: CASTRQGRSTDTQYF; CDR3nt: TGTGCCAGTACTAGACAGGGAAGAAGCACAGATACGCAGTATTTT
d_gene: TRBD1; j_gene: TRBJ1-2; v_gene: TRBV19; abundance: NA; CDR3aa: CASTPRGGGQGYTF; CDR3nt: TGTGCCAGTACCCCGCGAGGAGGGGGCCAGGGCTACACCTTC
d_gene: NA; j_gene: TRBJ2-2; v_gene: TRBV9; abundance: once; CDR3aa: CASSPSSVGLRTGELFF; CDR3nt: TGTGCCAGCAGTCCTAGTTCGGTGGGCCTACGCACCGGGGAGCTGTTTTTT
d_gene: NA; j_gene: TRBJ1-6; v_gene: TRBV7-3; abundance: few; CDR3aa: CASSLSWNSPLHF; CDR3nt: TGTGCCAGCAGCTTATCATGGAATTCACCCCTCCACTTT
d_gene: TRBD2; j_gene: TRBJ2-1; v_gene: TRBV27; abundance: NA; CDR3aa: CASSRTAGTSPNEQFF; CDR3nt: TGTGCCAGCAGCCGTACGGCCGGGACTAGCCCGAATGAGCAGTTCTTC
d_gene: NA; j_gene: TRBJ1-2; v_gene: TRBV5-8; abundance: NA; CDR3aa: CASIIRGSYGYTF; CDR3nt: TGTGCCAGCATCATCCGGGGCTCCTATGGCTACACCTTC
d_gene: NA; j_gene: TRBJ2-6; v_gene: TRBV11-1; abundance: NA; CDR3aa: CASSFYASGANVLTF; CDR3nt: TGTGCCAGCAGCTTTTATGCATCTGGGGCCAACGTCCTGACTTTC
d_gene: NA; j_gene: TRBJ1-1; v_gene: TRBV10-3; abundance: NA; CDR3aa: CAISVASPNTEAFF; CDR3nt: TGTGCCATCAGTGTGGCCAGCCCGAACACTGAAGCTTTCTTT
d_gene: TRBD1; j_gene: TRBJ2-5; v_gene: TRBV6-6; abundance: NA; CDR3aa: CASTRQGRKTQYF; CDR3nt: TGTGCCAGCACGCGACAGGGTAGGAAGACCCAGTACTTC
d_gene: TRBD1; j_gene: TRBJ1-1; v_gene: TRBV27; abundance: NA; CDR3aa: CASSSSDRGNTEAFF; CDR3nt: TGTGCCAGCAGTTCGTCTGACAGGGGGAACACTGAAGCTTTCTTT
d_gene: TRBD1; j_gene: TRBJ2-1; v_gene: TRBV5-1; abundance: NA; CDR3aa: CASSPRSSGGNNNEQFF; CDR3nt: TGCGCCAGCAGCCCCCGTAGCTCAGGGGGCAATAACAATGAGCAGTTCTTC
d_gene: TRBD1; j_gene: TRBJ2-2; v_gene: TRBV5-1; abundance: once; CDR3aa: CASSMTGGNAGELFF; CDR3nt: TGCGCCAGCAGCATGACAGGGGGCAACGCCGGGGAGCTGTTTTTT
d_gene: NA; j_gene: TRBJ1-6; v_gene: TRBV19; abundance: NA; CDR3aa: CASSIKAANSPLHF; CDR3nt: TGTGCCAGTAGTATAAAGGCAGCGAATTCACCCCTCCACTTT
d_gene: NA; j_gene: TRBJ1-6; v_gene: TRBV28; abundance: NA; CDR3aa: CASSPTVWRLTVTSSYNSPLHF; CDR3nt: TGTGCCAGCAGCCCTACTGTATGGAGGTTGACAGTCACGAGCTCCTATAATTCACCCCTCCACTTT